A selection of T cell receptor beta chains follows, all from one sample in a study of vaccination and CD4 T cells after COVID-19. No antigen has been identified for these receptors. Using its own MiXCR run on the PCR reads, TCRdb lists one record per CDR3 protein. The data show just over 7,500 distinct CDR3 sequences, roughly 30% seen once. The sample taken for sequencing was CD4+ T cells from blood, cultured in vitro. Source of these receptors: a human donor in good health. Both conserved end residues are part of each CDR3. A D gene is named only where the DNA matches it firmly. Expanded clones are given a class, and other clones once, few, many or no size at all.

V	size	D	J	CDR3	DNA
TRBV6-2/TRBV6-3	-	-	TRBJ1-1	CASTFAGLTEAFF	TGTGCCAGCACGTTCGCGGGGCTCACTGAAGCTTTCTTT
TRBV30	-	-	TRBJ1-6	CACSKGGNNSPLHF	TGTGCCTGTTCTAAGGGAGGGAATAATTCACCCCTCCACTTT
TRBV19	-	TRBD1	TRBJ2-3	CASSKGTAALTDTQYF	TGTGCCAGTAGTAAGGGGACAGCGGCGCTCACAGATACGCAGTATTTT
TRBV20-1	few	TRBD1	TRBJ2-5	CSASPSVGQGQETQYF	TGCAGTGCTAGCCCCTCGGTAGGACAGGGACAAGAGACCCAGTACTTC
TRBV20-1	-	-	TRBJ2-6	CSARMGSGANVLTF	TGCAGTGCTAGGATGGGTTCTGGGGCCAACGTCCTGACTTTC
TRBV7-3	-	-	TRBJ2-7	CASSLGRSYEQYF	TGTGCCAGCAGCCTCGGACGCAGCTACGAGCAGTACTTC
TRBV4-2	-	-	TRBJ1-1	CASSQAQNTEAFF	TGTGCCAGCAGCCAAGCACAGAACACTGAAGCTTTCTTT
TRBV5-8	-	-	TRBJ2-7	CASSLAGLSYEQYF	TGTGCCAGCAGCTTGGCGGGCCTCTCCTACGAGCAGTACTTC
TRBV7-9	-	TRBD1	TRBJ2-7	CASSLNPGTGSYEQYF	TGTGCCAGCAGCTTAAACCCCGGGACAGGGTCCTACGAGCAGTACTTC
TRBV7-3	-	-	TRBJ2-7	CASSPRGQGPYEQYF	TGTGCCAGCAGCCCCAGGGGTCAGGGCCCCTACGAGCAGTACTTC
TRBV24-1	-	-	TRBJ2-3	CATSDLTGTSTDTQYF	TGTGCCACCAGTGACCTGACAGGGACTAGCACAGATACGCAGTATTTT
TRBV11-3	-	TRBD1	TRBJ2-1	CASSPRQGRGNEQFF	TGTGCCAGCAGCCCACGACAGGGGAGAGGCAATGAGCAGTTCTTC
TRBV20-1	few	-	TRBJ2-7	CSASLAHSYEQYF	TGCAGTGCTAGTCTAGCGCATTCCTACGAGCAGTACTTC
TRBV7-2	-	TRBD2	TRBJ2-1	CASSPSSGRTDEQFF	TGTGCCAGCAGCCCCTCTAGCGGGAGGACGGATGAGCAGTTCTTC
TRBV20-1	-	-	TRBJ2-1	CSASISGGWYNEQFF	TGCAGTGCTAGCATATCGGGGGGCTGGTACAATGAGCAGTTCTTC
TRBV6-4	-	TRBD1	TRBJ1-6	CASSARGTGNSPLHF	TGTGCCAGCAGTGCCAGGGGGACTGGTAATTCACCCCTCCACTTT
TRBV20-1	few	-	TRBJ1-4	CSALASTNEKLFF	TGCAGTGCCCTAGCATCAACTAATGAAAAACTGTTTTTT
TRBV29-1	-	-	TRBJ2-6	CSAEWSGANVLTF	TGCAGCGCTGAATGGTCTGGGGCCAACGTCCTGACTTTC
TRBV2	few	-	TRBJ1-2	CASSVEGGGYGYTF	TGTGCCAGCAGTGTGGAGGGCGGCGGTTATGGCTACACCTTC
TRBV12-3/TRBV12-4	-	TRBD2	TRBJ2-3	CASSSRTGRADTQYF	TGTGCCAGCAGTTCCAGGACTGGGAGGGCAGATACGCAGTATTTT
TRBV2	-	-	TRBJ1-1	CASSEAAENTEAFF	TGTGCCAGCAGTGAGGCGGCGGAGAACACTGAAGCTTTCTTT
TRBV24-1	-	-	TRBJ2-1	CATSDPGARPYNEQFF	TGTGCCACCAGTGACCCAGGGGCACGACCCTACAATGAGCAGTTCTTC
TRBV20-1	medium-sized	-	TRBJ2-7	CSARPRYYEQYF	TGCAGTGCTAGACCCCGGTACTACGAGCAGTACTTC
TRBV6-5	medium-sized	-	TRBJ1-5	CASSYSPGANQPQHF	TGTGCCAGCAGTTACTCCCCAGGCGCCAATCAGCCCCAGCATTTT
TRBV20-1	-	-	TRBJ2-7	CSARDPATSSYEQYF	TGCAGTGCTAGAGATCCGGCAACGAGCTCCTACGAGCAGTACTTC
TRBV14	-	-	TRBJ2-1	CASSPGRGGTYNEQFF	TGTGCCAGCAGCCCAGGGAGGGGGGGTACCTACAATGAGCAGTTCTTC
TRBV7-2	-	-	TRBJ1-5	CASKSPSWNQPQHF	TGTGCCAGCAAGTCCCCCTCTTGGAATCAGCCCCAGCATTTT
TRBV7-2	few	-	TRBJ1-2	CASSLGPPRHGYTF	TGTGCCAGCAGCTTGGGGCCACCACGTCATGGCTACACCTTC
TRBV20-1	few	TRBD1	TRBJ2-3	CSASPRDRVKNTQYF	TGCAGTGCTAGTCCCCGGGACAGGGTTAAGAATACGCAGTATTTT
TRBV24-1	-	TRBD1	TRBJ2-5	CATSALGGRETQYF	TGTGCCACCAGCGCTTTAGGGGGCAGAGAGACCCAGTACTTC
TRBV7-2	-	-	TRBJ2-7	CASSLYGRHYEQYF	TGTGCCAGCAGCTTATATGGGCGGCACTACGAGCAGTACTTC
TRBV6-2/TRBV6-3	-	TRBD1	TRBJ1-1	CASKQGATEASF	TGTGCCAGCAAACAGGGGGCTACTGAAGCTTCCTTT
TRBV5-4	-	-	TRBJ1-2	CASSHRTVYGYTF	TGTGCCAGCAGCCATCGGACGGTCTATGGCTACACCTTC
TRBV4-2	-	-	TRBJ1-4	CASSQEGRGDEKLFF	TGTGCCAGCAGCCAAGAGGGAAGAGGGGATGAAAAACTGTTTTTT
TRBV30	-	-	TRBJ1-1	CAWKGNTEAFF	TGTGCCTGGAAAGGGAACACTGAAGCTTTCTTT
TRBV28	-	-	TRBJ1-1	CASKLQRDEAFF	TGTGCCAGCAAACTCCAAAGGGATGAAGCTTTCTTT
TRBV5-6	-	-	TRBJ1-2	CASSPRDYGYTF	TGTGCCAGCAGCCCCAGAGACTATGGCTACACCTTC